The T cell receptor beta chain under discussion was sequenced for a study of cytomegalovirus exposure and HLA in healthy donors. As for the study in general: Membership in the Caucasian-associated ancestry cluster was found for 75% to 85% of nearly 400 genotyped donors.

This clone was recorded a few times. PCR used 60 Vbeta primers and 13 Jbeta primers. Some clones are missing from TCRdb's copy, which holds only in-frame ones; the method was immunoSEQ multiplex PCR. The sample shows roughly 160,000 clones, roughly four fifths of them seen only once. CDR1 is LNHNV and CDR2 is YYDKDF in the germline V gene (reference sequence). This CDR3 is 14 amino acids long. V was pared by 0 bases and J by 8 bases, with 13 bases between. The sequenced material came from PBMCs. This sequence was found in a woman between 50 and 59 years old in good health and CMV-seronegative. The chain has TRBV15 and TRBJ1-2, with a possible D match to TRBD1 (6 bases). The CDR3 spells CATSRDQQGLGYTF. The CDR3 nucleotides are TGTGCCACCAGCAGAGATCAACAGGGTCTCGGCTACACCTTC.